This TCR beta chain was recorded in a study of identical twins. Unique molecular identifiers were present on the cDNA, which also gained a universal primer site by template switching. TCRdb redid the calling of the 5' RACE reads with MiXCR, one entry per CDR3 protein. The repertoire holds around 480,000 distinct CDR3 sequences, with approximately 15% as singletons. In germline, CDR1 is MGHDK, CDR2 SYGVNS. V was pared by 6 bases and J by 5 bases, with 7 bases of the junction left unmatched. This CDR3 region has 14 residues. Findings and limits, study-wide: Researchers reported weaker excess twin sharing in beta out-of-frame sequences.

Worth noting for this clonotype: The target antigen is unknown.

Another study also made use of these data, one on yellow fever vaccine responses in identical twins.

The source material was CD4+ T cells sorted from blood. The chain employs TRBV25-1 and TRBJ2-5, with 9 bases lining up with TRBD1. The source is a woman between 18 and 29 years old in good health. This CDR3 is CASRGQGQVETQYF. CDR3 nucleotide sequence: TGTGCCAGCAGAGGACAGGGGCAAGTGGAGACCCAGTACTTC.